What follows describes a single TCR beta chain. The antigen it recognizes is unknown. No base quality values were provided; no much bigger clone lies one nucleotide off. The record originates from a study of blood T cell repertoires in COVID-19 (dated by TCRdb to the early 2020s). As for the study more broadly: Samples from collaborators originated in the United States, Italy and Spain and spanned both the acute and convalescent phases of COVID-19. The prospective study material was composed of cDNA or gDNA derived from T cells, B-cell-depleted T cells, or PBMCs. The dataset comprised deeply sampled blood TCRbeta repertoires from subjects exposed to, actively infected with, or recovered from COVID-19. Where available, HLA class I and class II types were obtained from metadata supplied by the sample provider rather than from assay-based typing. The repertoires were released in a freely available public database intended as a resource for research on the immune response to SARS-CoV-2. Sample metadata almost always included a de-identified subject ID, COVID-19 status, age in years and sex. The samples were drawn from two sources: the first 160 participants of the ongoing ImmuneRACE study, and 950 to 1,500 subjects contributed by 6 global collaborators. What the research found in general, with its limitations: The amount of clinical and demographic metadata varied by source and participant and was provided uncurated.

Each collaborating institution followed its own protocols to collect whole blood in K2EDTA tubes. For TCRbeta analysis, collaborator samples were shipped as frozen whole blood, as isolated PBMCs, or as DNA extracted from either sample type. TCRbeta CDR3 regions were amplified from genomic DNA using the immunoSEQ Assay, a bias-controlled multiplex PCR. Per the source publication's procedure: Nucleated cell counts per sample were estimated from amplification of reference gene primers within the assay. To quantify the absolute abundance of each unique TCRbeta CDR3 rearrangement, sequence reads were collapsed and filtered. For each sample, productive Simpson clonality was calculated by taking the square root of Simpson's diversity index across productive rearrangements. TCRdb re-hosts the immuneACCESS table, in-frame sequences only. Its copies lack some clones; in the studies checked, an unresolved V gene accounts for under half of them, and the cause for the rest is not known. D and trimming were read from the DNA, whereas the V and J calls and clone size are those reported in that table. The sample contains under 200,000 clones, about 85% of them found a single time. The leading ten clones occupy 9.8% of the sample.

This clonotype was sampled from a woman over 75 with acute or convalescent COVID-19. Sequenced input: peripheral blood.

Here is the DNA: TGTGCCAGCAGTTACTCCCCCACAGGGGTTTCACCCCTCCACTTT. It translates as CASSYSPTGVSPLHF. The rearrangement combines TRBV6-5 with TRBJ1-6, with 7 bases matching TRBD1. Germline trimming amounts to 0 bases on V and 9 bases on J, with 5 as the count of junction bases outside the gene matches. The CDR3 has 15 amino acids, counting the end cysteine and phenylalanine. Only the CDR3 region is kept as DNA, spanning 45 bases read in frame from base 1. Via the germline V gene, CDR1 is MNHEY and CDR2 SVGAGI.